The clone carrying this T cell receptor (beta chain) was found a few times. Its specificity is not known. The germline gives CDR1 ENHRY, CDR2 SYGVKD. After removal of 4 bases from V and 6 bases from J, the junction contained 8 bases not matched to a gene. The CDR3 extends over 14 amino acids. The source of the sample is a study of identical twins. Overall study findings and caveats: Clonotypes of the beta chain that were abundant in cord blood carried fewer insertions (memory repertoires showed none). Twin pairs' shared out-of-frame alpha sequences were enriched in low generation probability. The study drew conclusions from cross-sectional statistical analysis, not from following the same donors.

Addition of a universal primer site occurred through template switching, and cDNA carried unique molecular identifiers. A single record per CDR3 protein comes from TCRdb applying MiXCR to the 5' RACE reads. The repertoire holds roughly 1.6 million distinct CDR3 sequences, less than 35% seen once, with under 0.35% in the top ten. The sequenced material came from cord blood. This receptor was taken from a newborn girl in good health. The chain is built from TRBV10-3 and TRBJ2-7; 8 bases fit TRBD2. CDR3 protein: CAISAEREISEQYF. CDR3 bases: TGTGCCATCAGTGCGGAGCGGGAGATAAGCGAGCAGTACTTC.